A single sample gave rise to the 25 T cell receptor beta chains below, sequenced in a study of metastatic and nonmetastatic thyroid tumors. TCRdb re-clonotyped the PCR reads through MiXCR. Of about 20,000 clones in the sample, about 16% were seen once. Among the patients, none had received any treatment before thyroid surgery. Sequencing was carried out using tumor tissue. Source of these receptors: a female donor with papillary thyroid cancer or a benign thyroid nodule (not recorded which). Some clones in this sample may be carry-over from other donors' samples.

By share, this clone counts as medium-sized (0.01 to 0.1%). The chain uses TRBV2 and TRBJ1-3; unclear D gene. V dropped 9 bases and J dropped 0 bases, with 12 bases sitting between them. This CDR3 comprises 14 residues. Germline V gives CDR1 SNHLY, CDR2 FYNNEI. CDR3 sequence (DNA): TGTGCCAGGTCCCAAGGAGACTCTGGAAACACCATATATTTT. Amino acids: CARSQGDSGNTIYF.

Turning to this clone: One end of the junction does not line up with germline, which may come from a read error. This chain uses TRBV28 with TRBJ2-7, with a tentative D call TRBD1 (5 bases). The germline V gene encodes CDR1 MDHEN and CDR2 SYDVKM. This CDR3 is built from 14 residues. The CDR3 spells CASSSGRDIYEHYF. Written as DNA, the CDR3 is TGTGCCAGCAGTTCGGGCAGGGATATCTACGAGCATTACTTC.

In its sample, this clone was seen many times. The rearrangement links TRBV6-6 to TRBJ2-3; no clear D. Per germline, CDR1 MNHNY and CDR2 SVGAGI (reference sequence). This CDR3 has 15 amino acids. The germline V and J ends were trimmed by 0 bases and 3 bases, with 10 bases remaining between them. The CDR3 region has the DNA TGTGCCAGCAGTTACTCCTCCCATGGGACAGATACGCAGTATTTT. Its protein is CASSYSSHGTDTQYF.

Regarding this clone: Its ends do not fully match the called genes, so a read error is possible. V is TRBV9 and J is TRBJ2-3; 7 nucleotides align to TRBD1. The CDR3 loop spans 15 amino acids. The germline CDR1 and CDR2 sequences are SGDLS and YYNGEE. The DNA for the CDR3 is TGTGCCAGCATCGTGGGACAGCTAAGCACATATACGCAGTATTTT. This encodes CASIVGQLSTYTQYF.

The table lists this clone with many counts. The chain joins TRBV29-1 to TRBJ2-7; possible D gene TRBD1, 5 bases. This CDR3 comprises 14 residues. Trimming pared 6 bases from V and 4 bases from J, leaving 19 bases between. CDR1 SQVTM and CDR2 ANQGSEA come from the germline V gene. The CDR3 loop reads CSVQTANTKYEQYF. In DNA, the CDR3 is TGCAGCGTCCAGACAGCGAATACCAAGTACGAGCAGTACTTC.

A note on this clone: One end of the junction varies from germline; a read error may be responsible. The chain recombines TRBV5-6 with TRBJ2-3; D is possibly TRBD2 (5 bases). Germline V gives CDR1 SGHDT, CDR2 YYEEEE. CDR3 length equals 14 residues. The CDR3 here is CTSSLAGGTDTQYF. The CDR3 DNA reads TGTACCAGCAGCTTGGCGGGCGGCACAGATACGCAGTATTTT.

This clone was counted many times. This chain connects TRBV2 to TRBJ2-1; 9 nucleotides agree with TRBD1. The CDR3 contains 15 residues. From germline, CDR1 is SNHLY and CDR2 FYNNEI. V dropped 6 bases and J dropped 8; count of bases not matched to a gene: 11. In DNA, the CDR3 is TGTGCCAGCAGCGCCCCCGGGACAGGGAAGCATGAGCAGTTCTTC. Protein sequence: CASSAPGTGKHEQFF.

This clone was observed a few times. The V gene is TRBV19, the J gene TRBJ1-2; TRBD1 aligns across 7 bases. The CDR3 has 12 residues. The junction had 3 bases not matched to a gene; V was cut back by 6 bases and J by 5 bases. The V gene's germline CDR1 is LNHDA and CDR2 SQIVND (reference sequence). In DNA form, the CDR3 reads TGTGCCAGTAGCACGACAGGGTATGGCTACACCTTC. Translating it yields CASSTTGYGYTF. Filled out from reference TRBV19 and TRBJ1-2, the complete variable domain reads DGGITQSPKYLFRKEGQNVTLSCEQNLNHDAMYWYRQDPGQGLRLIYYSQIVNDFQKGDIAEGYSVSREKKESFPLTVTSAQKNPTAFYLCASSTTGYGYTFGSGTRLTVV.

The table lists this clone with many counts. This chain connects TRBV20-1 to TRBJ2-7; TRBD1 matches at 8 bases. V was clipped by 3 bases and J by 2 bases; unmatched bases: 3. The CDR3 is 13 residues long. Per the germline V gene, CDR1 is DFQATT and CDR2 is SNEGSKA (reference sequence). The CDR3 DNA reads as TGCAGTGCTAGTGACAGGGGCCCCTACGAGCAGTACTTC. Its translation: CSASDRGPYEQYF.

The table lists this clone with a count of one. The CDR3 is CSAISDSSGLSKNTGELFF. CDR3 in DNA: TGCAGTGCTATTTCTGACTCTAGCGGGCTTTCAAAGAACACCGGGGAGCTGTTTTTT. The J gene is TRBJ2-2, the V gene TRBV20-1; 8 nucleotides agree with TRBD2. The V and J ends lost 4 bases and 1 base, in that order; junction bases with no gene match: 17. The germline V gene has CDR1 DFQATT and CDR2 SNEGSKA (reference sequence). The CDR3 runs to 19 residues.

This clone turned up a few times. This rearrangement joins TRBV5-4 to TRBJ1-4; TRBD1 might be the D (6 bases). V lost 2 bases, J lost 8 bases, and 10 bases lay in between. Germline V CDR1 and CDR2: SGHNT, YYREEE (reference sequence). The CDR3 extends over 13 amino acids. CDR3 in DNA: TGTGCCAGCAGCTTACAGGGAAGCGAAAAACTGTTTTTT. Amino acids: CASSLQGSEKLFF.

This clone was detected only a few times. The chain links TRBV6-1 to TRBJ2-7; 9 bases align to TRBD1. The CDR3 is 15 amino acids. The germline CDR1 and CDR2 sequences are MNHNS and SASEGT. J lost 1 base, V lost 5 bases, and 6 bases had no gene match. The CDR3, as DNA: TGTGCCAGCAGTAAGGGACAGGGAGTTTCCTACGAGCAGTACTTC. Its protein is CASSKGQGVSYEQYF.

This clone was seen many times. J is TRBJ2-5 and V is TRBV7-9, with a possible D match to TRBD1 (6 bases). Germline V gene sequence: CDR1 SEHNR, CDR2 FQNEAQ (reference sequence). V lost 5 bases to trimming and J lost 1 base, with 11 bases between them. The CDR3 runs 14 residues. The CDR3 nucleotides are TGTGCCAGCAGCCGTATGGACAGCCAAGAGACCCAGTACTTC. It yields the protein CASSRMDSQETQYF.

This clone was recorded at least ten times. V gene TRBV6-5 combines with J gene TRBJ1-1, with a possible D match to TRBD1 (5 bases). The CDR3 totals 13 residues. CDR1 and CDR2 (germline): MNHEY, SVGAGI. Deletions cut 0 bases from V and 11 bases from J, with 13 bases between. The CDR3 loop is CASSYSGRGNAFF. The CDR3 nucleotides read TGTGCCAGCAGTTACTCGGGTCGGGGGAATGCTTTCTTT.

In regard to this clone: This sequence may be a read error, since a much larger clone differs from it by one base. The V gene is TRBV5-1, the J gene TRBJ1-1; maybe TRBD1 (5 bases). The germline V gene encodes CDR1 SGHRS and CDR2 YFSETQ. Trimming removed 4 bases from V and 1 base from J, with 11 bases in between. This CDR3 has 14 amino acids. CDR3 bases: TGCGCCAGCAGCCTCGGGACGGGGAACACTGAAGCTTTCTTT. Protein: CASSLGTGNTEAFF.

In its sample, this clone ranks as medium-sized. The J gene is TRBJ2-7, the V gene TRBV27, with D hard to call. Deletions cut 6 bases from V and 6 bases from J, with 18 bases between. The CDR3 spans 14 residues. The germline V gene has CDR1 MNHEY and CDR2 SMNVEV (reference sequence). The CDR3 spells CASSLTRSPSEQYF. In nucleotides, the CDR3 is TGTGCCAGCAGCCTGACCAGAAGCCCCTCCGAGCAGTACTTC.

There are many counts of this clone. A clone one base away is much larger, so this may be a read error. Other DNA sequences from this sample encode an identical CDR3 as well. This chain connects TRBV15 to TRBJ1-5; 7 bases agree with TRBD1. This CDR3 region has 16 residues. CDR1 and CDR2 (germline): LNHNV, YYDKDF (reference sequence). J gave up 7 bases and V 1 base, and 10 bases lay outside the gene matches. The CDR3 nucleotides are TGTGCCACCAGCAGAGCTCCGTACAGGGGAGGGCAGCCCCAGCATTTT. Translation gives CATSRAPYRGGQPQHF.

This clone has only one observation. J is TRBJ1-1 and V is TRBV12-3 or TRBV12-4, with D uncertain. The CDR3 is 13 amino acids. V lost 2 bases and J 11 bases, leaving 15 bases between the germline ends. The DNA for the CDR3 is TGTGCCAGCAGTTTAAACCCCCGGTATGGGGCTTTCTTT. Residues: CASSLNPRYGAFF.

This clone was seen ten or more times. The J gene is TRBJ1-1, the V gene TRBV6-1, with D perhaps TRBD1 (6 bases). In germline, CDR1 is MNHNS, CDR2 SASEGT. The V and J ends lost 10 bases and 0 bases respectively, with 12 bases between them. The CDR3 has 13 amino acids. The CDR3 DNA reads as TGTGCCACCACTGGACAGCTGAACACTGAAGCTTTCTTT. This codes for CATTGQLNTEAFF.

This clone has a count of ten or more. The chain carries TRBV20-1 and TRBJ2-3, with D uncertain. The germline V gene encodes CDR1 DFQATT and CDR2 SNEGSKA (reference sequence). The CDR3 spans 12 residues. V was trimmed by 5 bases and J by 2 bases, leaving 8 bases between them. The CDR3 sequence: CSAPLITDTQYF. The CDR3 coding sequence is TGCAGTGCTCCCTTAATCACAGATACGCAGTATTTT.

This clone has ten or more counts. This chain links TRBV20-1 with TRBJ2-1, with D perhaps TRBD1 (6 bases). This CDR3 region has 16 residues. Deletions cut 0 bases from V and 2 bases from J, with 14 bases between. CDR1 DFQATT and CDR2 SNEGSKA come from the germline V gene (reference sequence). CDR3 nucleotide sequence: TGCAGTGCTAGAGAGGGTATAGGACAGACCTACAATGAGCAGTTCTTC. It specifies CSAREGIGQTYNEQFF.

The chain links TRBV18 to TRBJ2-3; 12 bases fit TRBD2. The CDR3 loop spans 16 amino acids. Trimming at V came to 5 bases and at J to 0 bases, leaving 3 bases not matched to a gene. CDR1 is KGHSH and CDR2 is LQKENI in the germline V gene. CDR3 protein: CASSSTSGRSTDTQYF. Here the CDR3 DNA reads TGTGCCAGCTCATCGACTAGCGGGAGAAGCACAGATACGCAGTATTTT.

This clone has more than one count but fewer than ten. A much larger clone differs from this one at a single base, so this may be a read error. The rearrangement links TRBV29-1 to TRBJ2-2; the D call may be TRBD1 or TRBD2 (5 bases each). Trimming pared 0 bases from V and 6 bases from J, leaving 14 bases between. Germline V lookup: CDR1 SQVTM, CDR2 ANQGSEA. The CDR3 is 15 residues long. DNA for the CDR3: TGCAGCGTTGAAGAAGTGGTACTGGGGGCCGGGGAGCTGTTTTTT. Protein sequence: CSVEEVVLGAGELFF.

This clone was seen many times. CDR3 in DNA: TGTGCCACCCAGGGACAGGGGACGAACACCGGGGAGCTGTTTTTT. Encoded protein: CATQGQGTNTGELFF. The chain has TRBV19 and TRBJ2-2; TRBD1 matches 10 bases. Trimming cost V 10 bases and J 0 bases; bases outside gene matches: 5. The CDR3 length is 15 residues. Germline CDR1 reads LNHDA; CDR2 reads SQIVND (reference sequence).

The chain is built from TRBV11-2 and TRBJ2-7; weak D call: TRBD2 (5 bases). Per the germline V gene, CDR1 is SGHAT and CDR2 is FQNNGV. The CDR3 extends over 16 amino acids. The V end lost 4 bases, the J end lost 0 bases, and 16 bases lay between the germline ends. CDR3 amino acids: CASSSPPVGISYEQYF. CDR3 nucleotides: TGTGCCAGCAGCTCCCCCCCGGTCGGGATCTCCTACGAGCAGTACTTC.